Following are 9 T cell receptor beta chains from one sample sequenced in a study of T cells in Graves' hyperthyroidism and ophthalmopathy. TCR beta CDR3 region amplification was performed from RNA transcripts. A first-round RT-PCR of the TCR CDR3 used the HTBI primer set. Each CDR3 protein is one row after TCRdb ran MiXCR on the multiplex PCR reads. The table shows over 550,000 distinct CDR3 sequences, with over 15% occurring only once. Sequenced material: blood. The source of these receptors is a woman under 30 with Graves' hyperthyroidism.

The sample holds many counts of this clonotype. The chain combines TRBV6-1 with TRBJ2-5; TRBD2 might be the D (5 bases). Germline loops: CDR1 MNHNS, CDR2 SASEGT. This CDR3 is built from 13 residues. Trimming took 4 bases from V and 6 from J, leaving 12 bases between them. Here the CDR3 DNA reads TGTGCCAGCAGTGTCGGGAAGGCGCAGACCCAGTACTTC. Its protein is CASSVGKAQTQYF.

In this sample, this clonotype turned up many times. The J gene is TRBJ2-5, the V gene TRBV7-9; 9 nucleotides align to TRBD2. Germline V gene sequence: CDR1 SEHNR, CDR2 FQNEAQ (reference sequence). V lost 2 bases and J lost 0; bases outside the gene matches: 1. The CDR3 loop spans 15 amino acids. The CDR3 nucleotides are TGTGCCAGCAGCTTACTAGCGGGGAACCAAGAGACCCAGTACTTC. It codes for CASSLLAGNQETQYF.

At least ten counts were recorded for this clonotype. The rearrangement uses TRBV3-1 and TRBJ2-1; D is uncertain. With 0 bases removed from V and 4 bases from J, the gap between germline ends came to 7 bases. Germline V gene lookup returns CDR1 LGHDT and CDR2 YNNKEL (reference sequence). The CDR3 covers 14 residues. CDR3 coding DNA: TGTGCCAGCAGCCAAGATATCTGGTACAATGAGCAGTTCTTC. Its protein is CASSQDIWYNEQFF.

The J gene is TRBJ2-2, the V gene TRBV5-6; 7 bases align to TRBD1. The ends lost 2 bases at V and 1 base at J; junction bases unmatched: 2. The CDR3 runs to 15 residues. Germline-derived CDR1 and CDR2 are SGHDT and YYEEEE. CDR3 sequence: CASSFGTENTGELFF. CDR3 bases: TGTGCCAGCAGCTTCGGGACAGAGAACACCGGGGAGCTGTTTTTT.

This clonotype was recorded at least ten times. This chain uses TRBV5-5 with TRBJ1-3; D is undetermined. Per the germline V gene, CDR1 is SGHKS and CDR2 is YYEKEE (reference sequence). Trimming left V 3 bases short and J 1 base short, with 11 bases between. The CDR3 sequence is 15 residues long. The CDR3 is CASSYWTGSGNTIYF. Here the CDR3 DNA reads TGTGCCAGCAGCTATTGGACTGGTTCTGGAAACACCATATATTTT. Supplemented by reference TRBV5-5 and TRBJ1-3, the full variable domain reads DAGVTQSPTHLIKTRGQQVTLRCSPISGHKSVSWYQQVLGQGPQFIFQYYEKEERGRGNFPDRFSARQFPNYSSELNVNALLLGDSALYLCASSYWTGSGNTIYFGEGSWLTVV.

This clonotype was seen at least ten times. The J gene is TRBJ2-7, the V gene TRBV5-1; D not resolved. Trimming left V 0 bases short and J 1 base short, with 11 bases between. The CDR3 consists of 15 residues. CDR1 is SGHRS and CDR2 is YFSETQ in the germline V gene. The CDR3 spells CASSLESGVSYEQYF. CDR3 bases: TGCGCCAGCAGCTTGGAGTCAGGTGTTTCCTACGAGCAGTACTTC. The variable domain in full, with the rest retrieved from reference TRBV5-1 and TRBJ2-7, is KAGVTQTPRYLIKTRGQQVTLSCSPISGHRSVSWYQQTPGQGLQFLFEYFSETQRNKGNFPGRFSGRQFSNSRSEMNVSTLELGDSALYLCASSLESGVSYEQYFGPGTRLTVT.

This clonotype came up a few times. The genes are TRBV15 and TRBJ2-7; TRBD2 agrees at 7 bases. V was clipped by 5 bases and J by 5 bases; unmatched bases: 15. This CDR3 has 16 amino acids. The V gene's germline CDR1 is LNHNV and CDR2 YYDKDF (reference sequence). CDR3 DNA: TGTGCCACCAGCCCCCAGTTGGGAGGGGCAAGCCACGAGCAGTACTTC. Its protein product is CATSPQLGGASHEQYF.

The chain carries TRBV19 and TRBJ2-6; D not resolved. V was trimmed by 7 bases and J by 1 base, leaving 23 bases between them. The CDR3 contains 19 residues. CDR1 is LNHDA and CDR2 is SQIVND in the germline V gene (reference sequence). The CDR3 reads CASTSTAAGSPSGANVLTF. CDR3 DNA sequence: TGTGCCAGTACATCAACGGCGGCAGGTTCCCCATCTGGGGCCAACGTCCTGACTTTC.

This clonotype showed up many times. V and J are TRBV7-9 and TRBJ2-7; 8 nucleotides line up with TRBD1. Per germline, CDR1 SEHNR and CDR2 FQNEAQ (reference sequence). Trimming cost V 3 bases and J 2 bases; bases outside gene matches: 9. The CDR3 totals 16 residues. The CDR3 nucleotides read TGTGCCAGCAGCTTGGGCCGCTCAGGGGGCCCCTACGAGCAGTACTTC. This gives the protein CASSLGRSGGPYEQYF. The whole variable domain, remainder taken from reference TRBV7-9 and TRBJ2-7, is DTGVSQNPRHKITKRGQNVTFRCDPISEHNRLYWYRQTLGQGPEFLTYFQNEAQLEKSRLLSDRFSAERPKGSFSTLEIQRTEQGDSAMYLCASSLGRSGGPYEQYFGPGTRLTVT.